Listed below are T cell receptor beta chains from one sample, sequenced in a study of memory CD4+ T cells and cytomegalovirus serostatus. Generated by immunoSEQ multiplex PCR, the TCRdb table keeps only in-frame clones and is missing some. The sample has about 82,000 clones; more than 70% are singletons. Sequencing was performed on memory CD4+ T cells from blood. The receptors originated from an adult in good health and CMV-seronegative. CDR3s include the opening cysteine and the closing phenylalanine or tryptophan. A D gene is named only where the DNA matches it firmly. Rows give clone size only sometimes, using once, few, many, or a class for an expanded clone.

d_call	clone_size	v_call	j_call	cdr3_aa	cdr3_nt
.	.	TRBV12-5	TRBJ1-1	CASGPPGDTEAFF	TGTGCTAGTGGGCCCCCGGGGGACACTGAAGCTTTCTTT
.	.	TRBV7-3	TRBJ2-7	CPLRLGGAYEQYF	TGCCCCCTCAGACTGGGGGGCGCGTACGAGCAGTACTTC
.	few	TRBV6-5	TRBJ1-6	CASSYWGGTESPLHF	TGTGCCAGCAGTTACTGGGGGGGAACTGAATCACCCCTCCACTTT
.	.	TRBV7-8	TRBJ2-3	CASSLSRNQPSSSTDTQYF	TGTGCCAGCAGCTTATCCCGAAACCAACCTAGCAGTAGCACAGATACGCAGTATTTT
.	.	TRBV30	TRBJ2-7	CAWTHGSYEQYF	TGTGCCTGGACGCACGGCTCCTACGAGCAGTACTTC
TRBD2	few	TRBV7-8	TRBJ2-5	CASSQRGRGETQYF	TGTGCCAGCAGCCAGCGGGGGCGGGGAGAGACCCAGTACTTC
.	.	TRBV30	TRBJ1-6	CAWSVPPRGSPLHF	TGTGCCTGGAGTGTACCCCCCAGGGGTTCACCCCTCCACTTT
.	few	TRBV25-1	TRBJ2-7	CASSEWILSPYEQYF	TGTGCCAGCAGTGAATGGATACTTTCACCCTACGAGCAGTACTTC
TRBD1	once	TRBV11-3	TRBJ2-5	CASSPGTGFQETQYF	TGTGCCAGCAGCCCCGGGACAGGGTTCCAAGAGACCCAGTACTTC
TRBD1	.	TRBV28	TRBJ2-7	CASSSSSGQSYEQYF	TGTGCCAGCAGTTCAAGCTCGGGACAGAGCTACGAGCAGTACTTC
.	.	TRBV18	TRBJ2-5	CASSPRPSQETQYF	TGTGCCAGCTCACCTAGGCCAAGCCAAGAGACCCAGTACTTC
TRBD1	.	TRBV18	TRBJ1-5	CASSPRTGDDQPQHF	TGTGCCAGCTCACCGAGGACAGGAGATGATCAGCCCCAGCATTTT
.	.	TRBV7-8	TRBJ1-6	CASSLALPVVPPLHF	TGTGCCAGCAGCTTAGCCCTACCAGTCGTGCCACCCCTCCACTTT
.	.	TRBV5-1	TRBJ2-5	CASSLDLLGTQYF	TGCGCCAGCAGCCTGGACCTCTTAGGGACCCAGTACTTC
TRBD1	.	TRBV4-1	TRBJ1-3	CASSQGQGVGNTIYF	TGCGCCAGCAGCCAAGGACAGGGGGTGGGAAACACCATATATTTT
.	.	TRBV4-2	TRBJ1-1	CASSPAVDNTEAFF	TGTGCCAGCAGCCCAGCCGTCGATAACACTGAAGCTTTCTTT
.	few	TRBV14	TRBJ1-1	CASSPRDRMNTEAFF	TGTGCCAGCAGCCCTCGAGACAGGATGAACACTGAAGCTTTCTTT
TRBD1	many	TRBV18	TRBJ1-5	CASSLDRDQPQHF	TGTGCCAGCTCACTGGACAGGGATCAGCCCCAGCATTTT
.	.	TRBV5-4	TRBJ1-5	CASSLDGWVGNQPQHF	TGTGCCAGCAGCTTGGACGGGTGGGTGGGCAATCAGCCCCAGCATTTT
.	once	TRBV6-5	TRBJ1-6	CASRPGISNSPLHF	TGTGCCAGCAGACCAGGGATTAGTAATTCACCCCTCCACTTT
.	.	TRBV10-1	TRBJ2-7	CASGDWESGEQYF	TGCGCCAGCGGCGACTGGGAGTCAGGGGAGCAGTACTTC
.	few	TRBV27	TRBJ2-7	CASSSPLISYEQYF	TGTGCCAGCAGTTCACCTCTGATCTCCTACGAGCAGTACTTC
.	.	TRBV11-2	TRBJ1-1	CASSLDRDSMNTEAFF	TGTGCCAGCAGCTTAGACCGTGACAGCATGAACACTGAAGCTTTCTTT
TRBD1	.	TRBV28	TRBJ1-6	CASSLGGQAYNSPLHF	TGTGCCAGCAGTTTAGGCGGACAGGCTTATAATTCACCCCTCCACTTT
.	.	TRBV6-1	TRBJ1-1	CASSERGALNTEAFF	TGTGCCAGCAGTGAAAGGGGGGCTCTGAACACTGAAGCTTTCTTT
TRBD1	.	TRBV28	TRBJ1-1	CASSSGGREAFF	TGTGCCAGCAGCTCAGGGGGCCGTGAAGCTTTCTTT
.	.	TRBV7-3	TRBJ1-2	CASSPDLGYGYTF	TGTGCCAGCAGCCCTGATTTGGGCTATGGCTACACCTTC
.	.	TRBV5-4	TRBJ1-2	CASIGTRAGYGYTF	TGTGCCAGCATTGGGACGAGGGCGGGCTATGGCTACACCTTC
.	.	TRBV4-2	TRBJ1-5	CASSQDTGADQPQHF	TGTGCCAGCAGCCAAGATACGGGAGCGGATCAGCCCCAGCATTTT
.	few	TRBV2	TRBJ1-2	CASSESGREYGYTF	TGTGCCAGCAGTGAATCTGGCCGAGAGTATGGCTACACCTTC
.	.	TRBV7-9	TRBJ1-5	CASSLGGARGQPQHF	TGTGCCAGCAGCTTAGGAGGGGCGCGGGGTCAGCCCCAGCATTTT
.	.	TRBV5-1	TRBJ2-1	CASQFFGGNEQFF	TGCGCCAGCCAATTTTTTGGGGGCAATGAGCAGTTCTTC
.	.	TRBV5-1	TRBJ2-2	CASSLAPGSTGELFF	TGCGCCAGCAGCTTGGCCCCGGGGTCCACCGGGGAGCTGTTTTTT
TRBD1	.	TRBV29-1	TRBJ1-2	CSGATGRYGYTF	TGCAGCGGGGCGACAGGGAGGTATGGCTACACCTTC
.	.	TRBV10-3	TRBJ1-1	CAIRAQTGNTEAFF	TGTGCCATCAGGGCACAGACAGGGAACACTGAAGCTTTCTTT
TRBD2	.	TRBV11-1	TRBJ2-2	CASSLEAGDSGELFF	TGTGCCAGCAGCTTGGAAGCGGGGGATTCCGGGGAGCTGTTTTTT
.	once	TRBV19	TRBJ2-7	CASSRTAHYEQYF	TGTGCCAGTAGCCGGACGGCTCACTACGAGCAGTACTTC
TRBD1	.	TRBV19	TRBJ2-5	CASSSRTGGGETQYF	TGTGCCAGTAGTTCCCGGACAGGGGGCGGAGAGACCCAGTACTTC
TRBD1	.	TRBV9	TRBJ1-2	CASSPRRRTGDGYTF	TGTGCCAGCAGCCCCAGGAGGAGGACAGGGGACGGCTACACCTTC
.	few	TRBV11-2	TRBJ1-5	CASSFSNQPQHF	TGTGCCAGCAGCTTTAGCAATCAGCCCCAGCATTTT
.	.	TRBV28	TRBJ1-5	CASSISAMVGNQPQHF	TGTGCCAGCAGTATCTCTGCCATGGTGGGCAATCAGCCCCAGCATTTT